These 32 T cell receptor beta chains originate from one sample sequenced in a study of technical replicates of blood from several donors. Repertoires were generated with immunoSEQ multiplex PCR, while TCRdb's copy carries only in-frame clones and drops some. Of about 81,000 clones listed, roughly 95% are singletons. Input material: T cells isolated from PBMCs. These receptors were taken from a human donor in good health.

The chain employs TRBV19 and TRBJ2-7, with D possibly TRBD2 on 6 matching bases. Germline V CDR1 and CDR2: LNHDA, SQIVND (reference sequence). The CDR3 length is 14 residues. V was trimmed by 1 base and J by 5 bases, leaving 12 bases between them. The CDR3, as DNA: TGTGCCAGTAGTATAGGGCGGGATATCCACGAGCAGTACTTC. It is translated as CASSIGRDIHEQYF.

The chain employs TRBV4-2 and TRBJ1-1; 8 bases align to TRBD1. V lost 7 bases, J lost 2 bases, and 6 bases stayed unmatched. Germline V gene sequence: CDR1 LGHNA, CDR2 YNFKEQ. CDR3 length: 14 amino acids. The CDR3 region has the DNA TGTGCCAGCACGGGTGGACAGGGCAACACTGAAGCTTTCTTT. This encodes CASTGGQGNTEAFF.

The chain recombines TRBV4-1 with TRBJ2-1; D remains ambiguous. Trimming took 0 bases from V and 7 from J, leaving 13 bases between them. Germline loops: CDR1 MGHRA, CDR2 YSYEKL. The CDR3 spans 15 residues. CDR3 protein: CASSQDRVQRNEQFF. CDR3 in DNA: TGCGCCAGCAGCCAAGATCGAGTCCAACGTAATGAGCAGTTCTTC.

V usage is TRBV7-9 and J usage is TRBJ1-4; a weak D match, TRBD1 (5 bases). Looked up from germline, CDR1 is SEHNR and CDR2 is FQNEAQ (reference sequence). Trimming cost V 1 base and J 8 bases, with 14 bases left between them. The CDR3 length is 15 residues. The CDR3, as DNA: TGTGCCAGCAGCTTAGTTGCCAGGGATTACGAAAAACTGTTTTTT. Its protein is CASSLVARDYEKLFF.

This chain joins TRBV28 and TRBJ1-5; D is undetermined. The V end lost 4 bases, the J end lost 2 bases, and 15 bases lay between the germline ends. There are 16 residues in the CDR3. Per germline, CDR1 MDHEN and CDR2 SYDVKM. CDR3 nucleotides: TGTGCCAGCAGTTCGGAGCTGATGCATGGCAATCAGCCCCAGCATTTT. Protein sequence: CASSSELMHGNQPQHF.

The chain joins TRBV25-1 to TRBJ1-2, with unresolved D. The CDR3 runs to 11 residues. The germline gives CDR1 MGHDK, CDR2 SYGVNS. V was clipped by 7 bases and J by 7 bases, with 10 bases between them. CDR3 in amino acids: CASTAGRGYTF. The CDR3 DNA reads TGTGCCAGCACGGCGGGCCGTGGCTACACCTTC.

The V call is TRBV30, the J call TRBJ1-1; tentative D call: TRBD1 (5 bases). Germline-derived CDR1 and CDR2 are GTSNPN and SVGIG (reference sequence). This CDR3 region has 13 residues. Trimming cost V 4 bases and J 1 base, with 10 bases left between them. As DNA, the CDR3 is TGTGCCTGGACCCGACAGAAGAACACTGAAGCTTTCTTT. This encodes CAWTRQKNTEAFF.

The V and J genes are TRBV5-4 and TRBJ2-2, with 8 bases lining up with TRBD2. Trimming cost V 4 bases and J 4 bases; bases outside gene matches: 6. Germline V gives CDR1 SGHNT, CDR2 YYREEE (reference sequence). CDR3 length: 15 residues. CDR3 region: CASSPTSGVTGELFF. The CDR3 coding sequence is TGTGCCAGCAGCCCCACTAGCGGAGTCACCGGGGAGCTGTTTTTT.

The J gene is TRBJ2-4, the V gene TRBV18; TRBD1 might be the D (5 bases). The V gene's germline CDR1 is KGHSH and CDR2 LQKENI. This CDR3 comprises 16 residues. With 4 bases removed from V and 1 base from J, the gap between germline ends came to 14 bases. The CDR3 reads CASSLNQGMAKNIQYF. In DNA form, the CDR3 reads TGTGCCAGCTCACTTAATCAGGGTATGGCCAAAAACATTCAGTACTTC.

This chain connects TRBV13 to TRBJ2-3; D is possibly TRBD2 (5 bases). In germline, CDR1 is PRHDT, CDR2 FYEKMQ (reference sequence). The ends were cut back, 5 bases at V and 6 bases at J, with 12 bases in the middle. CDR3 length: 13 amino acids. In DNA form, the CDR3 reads TGTGCCAGCAGCCAACTTAGGGAGGATACGCAGTATTTT. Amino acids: CASSQLREDTQYF.

This CDR3 reads CASPSSFPFTDTQYF. The CDR3 region has the DNA TGTGCCAGCCCATCTAGCTTCCCCTTCACAGATACGCAGTATTTT. V is TRBV7-9 and J is TRBJ2-3; perhaps TRBD2 as D (5 bases). Trimming took off 8 bases at V and 2 bases at J, with 17 bases between the two ends. From germline, CDR1 is SEHNR and CDR2 FQNEAQ (reference sequence). This CDR3 has 15 residues.

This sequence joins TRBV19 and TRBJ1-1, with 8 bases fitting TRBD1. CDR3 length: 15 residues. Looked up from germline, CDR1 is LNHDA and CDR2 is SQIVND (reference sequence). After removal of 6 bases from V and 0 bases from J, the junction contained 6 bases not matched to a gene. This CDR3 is CASSGRGLLNTEAFF. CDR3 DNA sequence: TGTGCCAGTAGCGGCAGGGGGCTTCTGAACACTGAAGCTTTCTTT.

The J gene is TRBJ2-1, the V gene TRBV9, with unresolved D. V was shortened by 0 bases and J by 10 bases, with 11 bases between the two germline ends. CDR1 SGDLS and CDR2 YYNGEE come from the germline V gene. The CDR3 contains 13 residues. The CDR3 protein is CASSVATTREQFF. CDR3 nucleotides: TGTGCCAGCAGCGTAGCTACGACGCGGGAGCAGTTCTTC.

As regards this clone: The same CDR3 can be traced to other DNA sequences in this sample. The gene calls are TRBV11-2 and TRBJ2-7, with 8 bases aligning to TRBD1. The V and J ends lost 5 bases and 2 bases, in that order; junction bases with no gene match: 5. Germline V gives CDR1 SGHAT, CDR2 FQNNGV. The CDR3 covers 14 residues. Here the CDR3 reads CASSLGTGAYEQYF. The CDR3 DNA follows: TGTGCCAGCAGCCTAGGGACAGGAGCCTACGAGCAGTACTTC.

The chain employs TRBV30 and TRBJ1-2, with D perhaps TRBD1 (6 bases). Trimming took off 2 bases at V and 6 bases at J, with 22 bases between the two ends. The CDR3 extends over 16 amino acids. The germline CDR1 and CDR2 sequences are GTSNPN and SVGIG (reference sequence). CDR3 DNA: TGTGCCTGGAGTATTGGCCCACGGGGGGCGGGTCATGGCTACACCTTC. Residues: CAWSIGPRGAGHGYTF.

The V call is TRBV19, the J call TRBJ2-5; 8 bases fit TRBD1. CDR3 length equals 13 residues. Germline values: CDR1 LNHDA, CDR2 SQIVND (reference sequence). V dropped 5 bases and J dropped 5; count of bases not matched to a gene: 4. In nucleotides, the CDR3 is TGTGCCAGTAGTGACAGGGGATTCGAGACCCAGTACTTC. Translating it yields CASSDRGFETQYF.

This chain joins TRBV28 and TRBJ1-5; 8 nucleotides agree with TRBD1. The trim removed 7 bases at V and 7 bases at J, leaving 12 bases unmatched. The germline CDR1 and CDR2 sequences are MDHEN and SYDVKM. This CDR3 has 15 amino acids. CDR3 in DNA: TGTGCCAGCATTTCTGCTCCAGGGGGCATCCAGCCCCAGCATTTT. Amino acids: CASISAPGGIQPQHF.

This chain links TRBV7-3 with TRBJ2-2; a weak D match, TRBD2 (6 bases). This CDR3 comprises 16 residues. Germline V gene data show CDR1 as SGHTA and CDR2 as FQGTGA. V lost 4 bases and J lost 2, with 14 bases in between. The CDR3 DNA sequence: TGTGCCAGCAGCTCTCCGGGACTTTTCAACACCGGGGAGCTGTTTTTT. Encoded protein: CASSSPGLFNTGELFF.

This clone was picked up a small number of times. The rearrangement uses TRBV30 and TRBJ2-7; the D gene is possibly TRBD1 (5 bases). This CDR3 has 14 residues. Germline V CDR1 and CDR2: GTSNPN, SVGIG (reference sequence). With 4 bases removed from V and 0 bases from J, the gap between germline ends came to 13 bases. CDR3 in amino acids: CAWNNRQSSYEQYF. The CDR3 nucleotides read TGTGCCTGGAATAACAGACAGAGCTCCTACGAGCAGTACTTC.

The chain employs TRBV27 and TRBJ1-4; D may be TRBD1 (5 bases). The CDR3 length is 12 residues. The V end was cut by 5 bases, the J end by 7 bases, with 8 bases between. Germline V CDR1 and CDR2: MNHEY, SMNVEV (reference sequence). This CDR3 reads CASSRGGEKLFF. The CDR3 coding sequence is TGTGCCAGCAGTCGGGGGGGTGAAAAACTGTTTTTT.

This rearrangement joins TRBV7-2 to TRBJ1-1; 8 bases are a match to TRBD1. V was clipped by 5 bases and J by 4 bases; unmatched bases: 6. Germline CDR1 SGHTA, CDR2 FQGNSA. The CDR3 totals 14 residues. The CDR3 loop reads CASSLIDRGTEAFF. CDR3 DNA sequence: TGTGCCAGCAGCCTTATAGACAGGGGCACTGAAGCTTTCTTT.

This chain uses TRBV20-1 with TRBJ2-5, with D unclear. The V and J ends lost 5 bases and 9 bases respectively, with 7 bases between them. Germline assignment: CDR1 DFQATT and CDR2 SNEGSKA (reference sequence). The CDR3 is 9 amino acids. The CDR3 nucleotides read TGCAGTGCTTTAAGCCCCCAGTACTTC. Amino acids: CSALSPQYF.

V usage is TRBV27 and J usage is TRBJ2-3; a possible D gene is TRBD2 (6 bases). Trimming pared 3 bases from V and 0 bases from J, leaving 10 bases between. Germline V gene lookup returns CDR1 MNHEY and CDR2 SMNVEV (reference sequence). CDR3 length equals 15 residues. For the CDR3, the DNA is TGTGCCAGCAGTTTTGCGGGATTCAGCACAGATACGCAGTATTTT. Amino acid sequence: CASSFAGFSTDTQYF.

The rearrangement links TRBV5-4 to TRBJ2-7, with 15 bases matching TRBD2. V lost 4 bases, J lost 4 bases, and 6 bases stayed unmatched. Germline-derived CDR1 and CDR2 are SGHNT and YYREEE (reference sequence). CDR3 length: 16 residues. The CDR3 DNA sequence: TGTGCCAGCAGCCTCGGACTAGCGGGAGGGTTATACGAGCAGTACTTC. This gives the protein CASSLGLAGGLYEQYF.

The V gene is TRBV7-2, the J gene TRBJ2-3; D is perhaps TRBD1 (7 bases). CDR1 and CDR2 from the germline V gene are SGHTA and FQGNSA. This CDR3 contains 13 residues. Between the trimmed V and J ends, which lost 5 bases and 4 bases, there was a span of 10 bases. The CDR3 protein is CASSQGEADTQYF. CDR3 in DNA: TGTGCCAGCAGCCAGGGGGAGGCAGATACGCAGTATTTT.

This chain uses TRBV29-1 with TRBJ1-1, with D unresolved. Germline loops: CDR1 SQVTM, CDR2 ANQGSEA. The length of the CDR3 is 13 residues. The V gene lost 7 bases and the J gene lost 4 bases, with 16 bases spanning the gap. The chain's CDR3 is CSAVLGSGTEAFF. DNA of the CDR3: TGCAGCGCCGTACTAGGTAGTGGCACTGAAGCTTTCTTT.

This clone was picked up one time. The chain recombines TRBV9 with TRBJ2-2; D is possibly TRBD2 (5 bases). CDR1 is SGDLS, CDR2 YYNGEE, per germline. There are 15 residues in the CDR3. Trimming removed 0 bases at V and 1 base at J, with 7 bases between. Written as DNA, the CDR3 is TGTGCCAGCAGCGTAGGCGGGCTGAACACCGGGGAGCTGTTTTTT. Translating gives CASSVGGLNTGELFF.

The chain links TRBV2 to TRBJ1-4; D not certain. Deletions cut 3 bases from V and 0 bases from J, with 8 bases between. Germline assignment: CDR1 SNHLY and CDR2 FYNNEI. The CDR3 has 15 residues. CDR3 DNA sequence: TGTGCCAGCAGTGATGAGGCTTCAACTAATGAAAAACTGTTTTTT. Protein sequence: CASSDEASTNEKLFF.

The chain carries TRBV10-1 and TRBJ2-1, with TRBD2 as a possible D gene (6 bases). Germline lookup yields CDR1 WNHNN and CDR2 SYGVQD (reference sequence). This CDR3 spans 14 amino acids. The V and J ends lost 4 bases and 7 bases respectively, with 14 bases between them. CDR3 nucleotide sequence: TGCGCCAGCAGTGGAGGAGGGACGACGAATGAGCAGTTCTTC. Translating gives CASSGGGTTNEQFF.

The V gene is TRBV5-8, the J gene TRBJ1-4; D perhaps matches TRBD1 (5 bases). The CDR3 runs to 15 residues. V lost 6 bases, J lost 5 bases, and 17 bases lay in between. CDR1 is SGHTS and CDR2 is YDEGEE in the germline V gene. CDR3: CASTTRTGGNEKLFF. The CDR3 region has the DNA TGTGCCAGCACCACCCGGACGGGGGGGAATGAAAAACTGTTTTTT. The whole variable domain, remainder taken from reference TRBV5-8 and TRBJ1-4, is EAGVTQSPTHLIKTRGQQATLRCSPISGHTSVYWYQQALGLGLQFLLWYDEGEERNRGNFPPRFSGRQFPNYSSELNVNALELEDSALYLCASTTRTGGNEKLFFGSGTQLSVL.

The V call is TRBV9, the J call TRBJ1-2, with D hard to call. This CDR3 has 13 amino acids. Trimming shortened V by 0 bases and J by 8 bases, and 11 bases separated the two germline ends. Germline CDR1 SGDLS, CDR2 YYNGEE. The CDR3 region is CASSVVGREGYTF. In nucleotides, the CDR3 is TGTGCCAGCAGCGTAGTAGGGAGGGAAGGCTACACCTTC.

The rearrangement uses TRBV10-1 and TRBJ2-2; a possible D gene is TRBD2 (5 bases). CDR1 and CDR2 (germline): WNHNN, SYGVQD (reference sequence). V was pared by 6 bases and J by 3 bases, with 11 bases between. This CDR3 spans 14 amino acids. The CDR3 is CASRKAVYTGELFF. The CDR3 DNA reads TGCGCCAGCAGAAAAGCGGTATACACCGGGGAGCTGTTTTTT.